The clone carrying this T cell receptor beta chain was counted between two and nine times. Its antigen is unidentified. Treatment described: oral pan-JAK inhibitor, 5-10 mg twice daily. This entry comes from a study of CD8+ T cells in alopecia areata. Study-level results: Uncertain still, given a single nonresponder, is whether baseline CD8+ expansion links to response. Higher clonality than in normal scalp was seen in lesional scalp, especially alopecia totalis/universalis.

The authors extracted RNA and reverse transcribed it into cDNA as the sequencing template. The table came from immunoSEQ multiplex PCR; TCRdb's copy has only in-frame clones and leaves some out. The sample lists 200,000 to 250,000 clones; over 60% were seen once. The germline CDR1 and CDR2 sequences are SQVTM and ANQGSEA. This CDR3 region has 12 residues. V lost 3 bases, J lost 7 bases, and 12 bases lay in between. The chain joins TRBV29-1 to TRBJ1-2; no clear D gene. This sample comprised CD4+ T cells sorted from blood, obtained at week 4, from a patient treated with tofacitinib. The TCR comes from a human donor with alopecia areata. This chain's CDR3 is CSVDGMEGGYTF. The CDR3 DNA follows: TGCAGCGTTGACGGTATGGAGGGTGGCTACACCTTC.